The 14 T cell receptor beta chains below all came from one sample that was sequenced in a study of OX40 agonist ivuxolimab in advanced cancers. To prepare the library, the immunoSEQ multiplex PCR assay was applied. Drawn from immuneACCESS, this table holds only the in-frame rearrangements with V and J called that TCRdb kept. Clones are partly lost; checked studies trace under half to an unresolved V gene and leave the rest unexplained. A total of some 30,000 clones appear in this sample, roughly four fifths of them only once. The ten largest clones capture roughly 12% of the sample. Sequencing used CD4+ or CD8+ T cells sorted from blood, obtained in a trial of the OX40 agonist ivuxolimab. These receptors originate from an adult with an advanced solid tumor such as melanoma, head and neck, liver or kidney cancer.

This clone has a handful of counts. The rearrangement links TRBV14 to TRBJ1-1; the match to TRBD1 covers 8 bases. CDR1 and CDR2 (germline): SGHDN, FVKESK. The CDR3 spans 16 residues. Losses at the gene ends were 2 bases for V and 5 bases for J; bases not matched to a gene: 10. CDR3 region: CASSQWGRGLVTEAFF. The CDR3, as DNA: TGTGCCAGCAGCCAATGGGGCAGGGGGCTGGTTACTGAAGCTTTCTTT.

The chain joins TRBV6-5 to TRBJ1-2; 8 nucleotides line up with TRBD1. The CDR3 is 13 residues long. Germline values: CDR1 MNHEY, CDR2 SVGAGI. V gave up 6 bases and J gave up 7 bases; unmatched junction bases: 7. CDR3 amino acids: CASRYTGGGGYTF. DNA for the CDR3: TGTGCCAGCAGGTACACAGGGGGTGGTGGCTACACCTTC.

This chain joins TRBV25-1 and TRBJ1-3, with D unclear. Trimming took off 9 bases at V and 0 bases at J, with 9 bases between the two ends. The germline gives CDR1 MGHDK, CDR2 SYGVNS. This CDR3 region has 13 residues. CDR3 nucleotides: TGTGCCAGTGGGAGGAGCTCTGGAAACACCATATATTTT. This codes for CASGRSSGNTIYF. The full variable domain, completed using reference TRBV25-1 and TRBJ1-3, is EADIYQTPRYLVIGTGKKITLECSQTMGHDKMYWYQQDPGMELHLIHYSYGVNSTEKGDLSSESTVSRIRTEHFPLTLESARPSHTSQYLCASGRSSGNTIYFGEGSWLTVV.

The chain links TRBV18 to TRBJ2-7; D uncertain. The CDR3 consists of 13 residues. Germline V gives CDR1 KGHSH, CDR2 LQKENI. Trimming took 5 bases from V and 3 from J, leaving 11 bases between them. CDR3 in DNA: TGTGCCAGCTCAGCTGTGGAGAACTACGAGCAGTACTTC. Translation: CASSAVENYEQYF.

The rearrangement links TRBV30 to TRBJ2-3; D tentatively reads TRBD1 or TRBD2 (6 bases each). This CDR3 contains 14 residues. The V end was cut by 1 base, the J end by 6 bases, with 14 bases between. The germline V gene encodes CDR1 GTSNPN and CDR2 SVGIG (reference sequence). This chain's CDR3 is CAWSEGGIWDTQYF. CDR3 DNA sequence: TGTGCCTGGAGTGAAGGGGGGATATGGGATACGCAGTATTTT.

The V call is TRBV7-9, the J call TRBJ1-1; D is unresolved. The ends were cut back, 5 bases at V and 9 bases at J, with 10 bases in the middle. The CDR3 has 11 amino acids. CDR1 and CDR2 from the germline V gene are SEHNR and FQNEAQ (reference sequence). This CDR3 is CASSSPQKAFF. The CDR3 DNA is TGTGCCAGCAGCAGCCCCCAGAAAGCTTTCTTT.

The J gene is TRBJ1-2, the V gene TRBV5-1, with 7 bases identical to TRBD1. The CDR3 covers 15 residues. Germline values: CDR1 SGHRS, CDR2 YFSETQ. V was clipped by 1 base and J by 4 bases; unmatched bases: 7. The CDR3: CASSLQTGISYGYTF. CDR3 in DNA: TGCGCCAGCAGCTTGCAGACAGGGATCAGCTATGGCTACACCTTC.

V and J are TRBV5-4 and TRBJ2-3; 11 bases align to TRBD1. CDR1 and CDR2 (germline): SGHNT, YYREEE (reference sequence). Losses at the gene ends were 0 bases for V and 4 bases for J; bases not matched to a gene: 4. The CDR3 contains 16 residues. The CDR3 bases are TGTGCCAGCAGCTTGGGAGGACAGGGGGCCGCAGATACGCAGTATTTT. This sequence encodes CASSLGGQGAADTQYF.

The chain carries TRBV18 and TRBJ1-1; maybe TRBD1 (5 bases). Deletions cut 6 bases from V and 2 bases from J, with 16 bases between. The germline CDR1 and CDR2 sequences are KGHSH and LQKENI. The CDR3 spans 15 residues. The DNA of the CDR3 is TGTGCCAGCTCTCCGGGCGCAGGGCTTAACACTGAAGCTTTCTTT. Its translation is CASSPGAGLNTEAFF.

CDR3: CASSQGGFSGGRETQYF. In DNA, the CDR3 is TGCGCCAGCAGCCAAGGGGGCTTCTCCGGGGGTCGAGAGACCCAGTACTTC. This chain joins TRBV4-1 and TRBJ2-5; a weak D match, TRBD2 (6 bases). CDR1 is MGHRA and CDR2 is YSYEKL in the germline V gene. This CDR3 is 17 amino acids long. V was pared by 1 base and J by 4 bases, with 19 bases between.

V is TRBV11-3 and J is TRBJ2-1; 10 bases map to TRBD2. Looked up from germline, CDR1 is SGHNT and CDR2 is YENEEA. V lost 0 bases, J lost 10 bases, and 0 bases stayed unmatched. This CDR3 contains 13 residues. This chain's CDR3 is CASSLDSGGEQFF. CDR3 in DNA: TGTGCCAGCAGCTTAGATAGCGGGGGGGAGCAGTTCTTC.

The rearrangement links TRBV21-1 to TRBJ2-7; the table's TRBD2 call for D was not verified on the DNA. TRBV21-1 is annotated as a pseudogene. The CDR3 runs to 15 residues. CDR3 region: CASSKGWEGQDEQYV. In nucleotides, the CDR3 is TGTGCCAGCAGCAAAGGGTGGGAGGGGCAGGACGAGCAGTACGTC.

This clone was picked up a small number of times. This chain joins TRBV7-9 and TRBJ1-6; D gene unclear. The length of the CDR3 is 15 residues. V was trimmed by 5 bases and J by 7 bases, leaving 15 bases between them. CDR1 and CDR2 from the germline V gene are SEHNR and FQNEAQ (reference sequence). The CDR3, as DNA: TGTGCCAGCAGCGACTCCGGGGAATGGAATTCACCCCTCCACTTT. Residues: CASSDSGEWNSPLHF.

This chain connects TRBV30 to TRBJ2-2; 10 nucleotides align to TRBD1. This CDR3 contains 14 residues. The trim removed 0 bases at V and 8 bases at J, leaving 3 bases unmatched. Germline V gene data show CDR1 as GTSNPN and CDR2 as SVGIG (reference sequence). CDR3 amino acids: CAWSVDRGQGELFF. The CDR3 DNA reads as TGTGCCTGGAGTGTCGACAGGGGGCAAGGGGAGCTGTTTTTT.